These T cell receptor beta chains were read from a single sample in a study of OX40 agonist ivuxolimab in advanced cancers. Profiling relied on immunoSEQ multiplex PCR, and the TCRdb table lists in-frame clones only, not all of them. Among roughly 44,000 clones listed, 65% to 85% were seen once. The sequences come from CD4+ or CD8+ T cells sorted from blood, collected in a trial of the OX40 agonist ivuxolimab. The receptors come from an adult with an advanced solid tumor such as melanoma, head and neck, liver or kidney cancer. Each CDR3 is given with its conserved first and last residue.

V gene	J gene	CDR3 protein
TRBV5-5	TRBJ2-7	CASSLVSLQLDEQYF
TRBV7-8	TRBJ1-3	CASSFSLTDSGNTIYF
TRBV11-2	TRBJ2-7	CASSLAGTGGYEQYF
TRBV6-5	TRBJ2-2	CASSGLPGGSELFF
TRBV15	TRBJ1-6	CATSRETGTRNSPLHF
TRBV18	TRBJ1-2	CASSPRSTGPDSDGYTF
TRBV29-1	TRBJ2-3	CSASTSGSTDTQYF
TRBV19	TRBJ2-2	CASRDGVDTGELFF
TRBV11-2	TRBJ2-2	CASSLIAAGELFF
TRBV19	TRBJ1-4	CATHEQGTGGEKLFF
TRBV25-1	TRBJ2-2	CASSVPPDLLNTGELFF
TRBV7-2	TRBJ2-7	CASSLGGAGHEQYF
TRBV6-5	TRBJ2-5	CASSLRGTETQYF